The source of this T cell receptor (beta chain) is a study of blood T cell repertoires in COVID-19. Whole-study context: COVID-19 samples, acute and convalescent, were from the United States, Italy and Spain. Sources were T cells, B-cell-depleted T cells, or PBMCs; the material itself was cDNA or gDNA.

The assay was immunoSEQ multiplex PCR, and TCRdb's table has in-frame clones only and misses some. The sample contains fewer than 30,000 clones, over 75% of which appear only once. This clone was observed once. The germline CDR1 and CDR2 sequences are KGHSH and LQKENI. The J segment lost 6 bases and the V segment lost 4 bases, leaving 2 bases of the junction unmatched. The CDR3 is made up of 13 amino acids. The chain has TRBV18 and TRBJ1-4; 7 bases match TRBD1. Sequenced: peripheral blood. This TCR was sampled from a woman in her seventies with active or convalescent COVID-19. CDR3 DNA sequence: TGTGCCAGCTCACAACAGGGGCATGAAAAACTGTTTTTT. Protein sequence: CASSQQGHEKLFF.